What follows are 20 T cell receptor beta chains derived from one specimen sequenced in a study of blood T cell repertoires in COVID-19. Repertoires were generated with immunoSEQ multiplex PCR, while TCRdb's copy carries only in-frame clones and drops some. This table has around 60,000 clones, about 83% appearing once. Source material: peripheral blood. Every receptor here comes from a woman aged 80 or over with acute or convalescent COVID-19.

This clone came up once. This chain links TRBV5-1 with TRBJ2-7; no firm D call. Germline V gives CDR1 SGHRS, CDR2 YFSETQ. The CDR3 runs 15 residues. V was trimmed by 0 bases and J by 4 bases, leaving 14 bases between them. The CDR3: CASSLGGLVEYEQYF. In nucleotides, the CDR3 is TGCGCCAGCAGCTTGGGAGGCCTTGTCGAATACGAGCAGTACTTC.

The CDR3 is CASGDRVGAQYF. DNA for the CDR3: TGTGCCAGCGGAGACAGGGTTGGGGCCCAGTACTTC. V is TRBV7-2 and J is TRBJ2-5, with 7 bases matching TRBD1. The trim removed 8 bases at V and 9 bases at J, leaving 9 bases unmatched. Germline CDR1 reads SGHTA; CDR2 reads FQGNSA. This CDR3 is built from 12 residues.

V is TRBV6-5 and J is TRBJ1-1; a possible D gene is TRBD1 (5 bases). Deletions cut 5 bases from V and 7 bases from J, with 11 bases between. Germline V gives CDR1 MNHEY, CDR2 SVGAGI. This CDR3 is 12 amino acids long. The CDR3 here is CASSTTDSEAFF. The CDR3 DNA reads as TGTGCCAGCAGTACAACTGACAGTGAAGCTTTCTTT.

This clone was detected only once. The chain carries TRBV5-1 and TRBJ1-4; D is possibly TRBD1 (6 bases). This CDR3 contains 14 residues. Deletions cut 4 bases from V and 4 bases from J, with 11 bases between. Germline values: CDR1 SGHRS, CDR2 YFSETQ. CDR3 residues: CASSRTDVNEKLFF. In DNA, the CDR3 is TGCGCCAGCAGCCGGACAGACGTTAATGAAAAACTGTTTTTT.

The chain uses TRBV24-1 and TRBJ2-2; D perhaps matches TRBD2 (6 bases). Trimming removed 4 bases at V and 5 bases at J, with 16 bases between. CDR3 length: 16 residues. Germline values: CDR1 KGHDR, CDR2 SFDVKD. The CDR3 DNA follows: TGTGCCACCAGTGAGGAGGGTCCCCGAGGGACCGGGGAGCTGTTTTTT. It is translated as CATSEEGPRGTGELFF.

The V gene is TRBV18, the J gene TRBJ1-1; TRBD1 might be the D (5 bases). The germline gives CDR1 KGHSH, CDR2 LQKENI. The CDR3 length is 14 residues. Deletions cut 2 bases from V and 1 base from J, with 8 bases between. In DNA, the CDR3 is TGTGCCAGCTCACCAGGCAGGGAGAACACTGAAGCTTTCTTT. It translates to CASSPGRENTEAFF.

This clone was picked up one time. The CDR3 DNA follows: TGTGCCACCAGCAGAGACCTAAGCGGGGGGACGGCAAATGAGCAGTTCTTC. Its translation is CATSRDLSGGTANEQFF. The gene calls are TRBV15 and TRBJ2-1; TRBD2 agrees at 9 bases. The V gene end was trimmed by 0 bases and the J gene end by 7 bases; junction bases not matched to a gene: 10. Germline CDR1 reads LNHNV; CDR2 reads YYDKDF (reference sequence). The CDR3 has 17 amino acids.

The chain couples TRBV5-1 to TRBJ2-7; D might be TRBD1 or TRBD2, each matching 6 bases. This CDR3 has 14 residues. CDR1 and CDR2 (germline): SGHRS, YFSETQ. V lost 4 bases, J lost 5 bases, and 16 bases lay in between. Written as DNA, the CDR3 is TGCGCCAGCAGCCTGGACAGCGGGCCAAACGAGCAGTACTTC. This translates into CASSLDSGPNEQYF. Supplemented by reference TRBV5-1 and TRBJ2-7, the full variable domain reads KAGVTQTPRYLIKTRGQQVTLSCSPISGHRSVSWYQQTPGQGLQFLFEYFSETQRNKGNFPGRFSGRQFSNSRSEMNVSTLELGDSALYLCASSLDSGPNEQYFGPGTRLTVT.

The DNA for the CDR3 is TGTGCCAGCACCAAATGGGGACTTAACACTGAAGCTTTCTTT. It encodes CASTKWGLNTEAFF. V usage is TRBV2 and J usage is TRBJ1-1; D is possibly TRBD1 (5 bases). In germline, CDR1 is SNHLY, CDR2 FYNNEI. This CDR3 has 14 residues. V lost 7 bases and J lost 2, with 14 bases in between.

This clone was observed a single time. This rearrangement joins TRBV15 to TRBJ2-5, with TRBD2 as a possible D gene (6 bases). V lost 1 base to trimming and J lost 5 bases, with 11 bases between them. The CDR3 loop spans 14 amino acids. Germline V gives CDR1 LNHNV, CDR2 YYDKDF (reference sequence). This chain's CDR3 is CATSRGPGGETQYF. The CDR3 nucleotides read TGTGCCACCAGCAGAGGCCCTGGGGGGGAGACCCAGTACTTC.

J is TRBJ2-1 and V is TRBV5-4; possibly TRBD2 for D (6 bases). Trimming took 0 bases from V and 4 from J, leaving 17 bases between them. CDR3 size: 17 residues. The germline gives CDR1 SGHNT, CDR2 YYREEE (reference sequence). CDR3 coding DNA: TGTGCCAGCAGCTTGGGAGGCGGGCACGGGGGATACAATGAGCAGTTCTTC. Its protein is CASSLGGGHGGYNEQFF. The full variable domain, in which reference TRBV5-4 and TRBJ2-1 provide the parts outside the CDR3, is ETGVTQSPTHLIKTRGQQVTLRCSSQSGHNTVSWYQQALGQGPQFIFQYYREEENGRGNFPPRFSGLQFPNYSSELNVNALELDDSALYLCASSLGGGHGGYNEQFFGPGTRLTVL.

This rearrangement joins TRBV27 to TRBJ1-2; D ambiguous. Germline CDR1 MNHEY, CDR2 SMNVEV (reference sequence). Trimming removed 1 base from V and 2 bases from J, with 8 bases in between. This CDR3 contains 14 residues. CDR3 region: CASSLYGRNYGYTF. CDR3 DNA: TGTGCCAGCAGTTTATACGGCAGGAACTATGGCTACACCTTC.

Only one count was recorded for this clone. The J gene is TRBJ1-6, the V gene TRBV29-1; D unresolved. The CDR3 runs 16 residues. Germline V lookup: CDR1 SQVTM, CDR2 ANQGSEA. V gave up 2 bases and J gave up 0 bases, with 11 bases separating them. Here the CDR3 DNA reads TGCAGCGTTGAATGTATCCCGAGCTCCTATAATTCACCCCTCCACTTT. Its translation: CSVECIPSSYNSPLHF.

The rearrangement joins TRBV5-4 to TRBJ2-7; TRBD2 agrees at 9 bases. The CDR3 has 15 residues. Looked up from germline, CDR1 is SGHNT and CDR2 is YYREEE (reference sequence). Trimming at V came to 4 bases and at J to 5 bases, leaving 10 bases not matched to a gene. In nucleotides, the CDR3 is TGTGCCAGCAGCGTTGCGGGAGGGGGGCGCAACGAGCAGTACTTC. It is translated as CASSVAGGGRNEQYF.

This chain connects TRBV5-1 to TRBJ1-1; possible D gene TRBD1, 5 bases. V was cut by 2 bases and J by 3 bases, with 20 bases left in between. The length of the CDR3 is 17 residues. Looked up from germline, CDR1 is SGHRS and CDR2 is YFSETQ. CDR3 loop: CASSLTRAPGEDTEAFF. In nucleotides, the CDR3 is TGCGCCAGCAGCTTAACGCGGGCTCCGGGGGAGGACACTGAAGCTTTCTTT.

V is TRBV7-9 and J is TRBJ1-2, with D possibly TRBD1 on 5 matching bases. Germline loops: CDR1 SEHNR, CDR2 FQNEAQ (reference sequence). This CDR3 contains 14 residues. V was pared by 5 bases and J by 9 bases, with 19 bases between. The CDR3 sequence is CASSKGTSPQSYTF. CDR3 nucleotide sequence: TGTGCCAGCAGCAAGGGGACTTCACCCCAAAGCTACACCTTC.

The chain joins TRBV10-1 to TRBJ2-1; TRBD2 matches at 14 bases. Losses at the gene ends were 4 bases for V and 3 bases for J; bases not matched to a gene: 14. The germline CDR1 and CDR2 sequences are WNHNN and SYGVQD (reference sequence). The CDR3 runs to 20 residues. This chain's CDR3 is CASSGEKGTSGRNVYNEQFF. The DNA for the CDR3 is TGCGCCAGCAGTGGGGAGAAGGGGACTAGCGGGAGAAATGTCTACAATGAGCAGTTCTTC.

The chain links TRBV5-1 to TRBJ2-6, with a tentative D call TRBD2 (5 bases). The CDR3 runs 15 residues. CDR1 is SGHRS, CDR2 YFSETQ, per germline. V lost 5 bases and J lost 2, with 11 bases in between. CDR3 sequence: CASRLSGAGANVLTF. CDR3 nucleotides: TGCGCCAGCAGGTTGTCCGGGGCTGGGGCCAACGTCCTGACTTTC.

The table lists this clone with a few counts. The chain joins TRBV27 to TRBJ1-5; D gene ambiguous. Germline loops: CDR1 MNHEY, CDR2 SMNVEV (reference sequence). The V and J ends lost 6 bases and 2 bases respectively, with 20 bases between them. The CDR3 loop spans 17 amino acids. CDR3 loop: CASRLGGGFSGNQPQHF. The DNA of the CDR3 is TGTGCCAGCAGGCTGGGTGGAGGTTTTTCGGGCAATCAGCCCCAGCATTTT.

J is TRBJ2-7 and V is TRBV5-6; TRBD1 is a possible D gene (6 bases). Trimming removed 3 bases at V and 0 bases at J, with 13 bases between. The CDR3 is 15 residues long. The germline V gene has CDR1 SGHDT and CDR2 YYEEEE. CDR3 in DNA: TGTGCCAGCAGCTCGCTAGACAGGATCTCCTACGAGCAGTACTTC. This gives the protein CASSSLDRISYEQYF.